The 23 T cell receptor beta chains below were found in one sample sequenced in a study of T cell repertoires in cytomegalovirus infection. MiXCR was run by TCRdb on the reads, yielding one entry per CDR3 protein. The data contain around 900,000 distinct CDR3 sequences, around 29% of them singletons. No antigen has been identified for these receptors. Sequenced here: cultured CD8+ T cells from PBMCs, sampled from culture after CMV antigen stimulation. These receptors were collected from a human donor in good health (CMV status not recorded). Some clones in this sample may be carry-over from other donors' samples.

The sample holds a few counts of this clonotype. The chain combines TRBV7-9 with TRBJ2-3; D tentatively reads TRBD1 or TRBD2 (5 bases each). This CDR3 is 14 amino acids long. Germline CDR1 SEHNR, CDR2 FQNEAQ (reference sequence). Trimming removed 3 bases at V and 0 bases at J, with 7 bases between. The CDR3 sequence is CASSFRDSTDTQYF. In nucleotides, the CDR3 is TGTGCCAGCAGCTTCCGGGACAGCACAGATACGCAGTATTTT.

The chain joins TRBV19 to TRBJ1-1; D is uncertain. V lost 5 bases and J 3 bases, leaving 13 bases between the germline ends. The germline V gene has CDR1 LNHDA and CDR2 SQIVND (reference sequence). CDR3 length: 14 residues. CDR3 region: CASSPHGLYTEAFF. The DNA for the CDR3 is TGTGCCAGTAGTCCGCACGGGTTGTACACTGAAGCTTTCTTT.

This clonotype was detected a few times. This sequence joins TRBV12-3 or TRBV12-4 and TRBJ1-6, with no clear D. There are 13 residues in the CDR3. The germline V and J ends were trimmed by 5 bases and 5 bases, with 7 bases remaining between them. CDR3 amino acids: CASSLQNNSPLHF. In DNA form, the CDR3 reads TGTGCCAGCAGTCTACAGAATAATTCACCCCTCCACTTT.

This clonotype turned up a few times. The rearrangement uses TRBV20-1 and TRBJ2-7; 7 bases align to TRBD1. Trimming cost V 5 bases and J 2 bases; bases outside gene matches: 3. Germline CDR1 DFQATT, CDR2 SNEGSKA (reference sequence). This CDR3 contains 12 residues. Here the CDR3 DNA reads TGCAGTGCTGGGACAGTGACCTACGAGCAGTACGTC. This sequence encodes CSAGTVTYEQYV.

This clonotype has only a few counts. V and J are TRBV29-1 and TRBJ2-7, with D perhaps matching TRBD1 or TRBD2 (5 bases each). The V gene's germline CDR1 is SQVTM and CDR2 ANQGSEA. Trimming shortened V by 0 bases and J by 0 bases, and 12 bases separated the two germline ends. The CDR3 covers 15 residues. CDR3 protein: CSVEDREGTSYEQYF. The CDR3 DNA follows: TGCAGCGTTGAAGATCGGGAAGGGACCTCCTACGAGCAGTACTTC.

The chain carries TRBV12-3 or TRBV12-4 and TRBJ1-5; 7 nucleotides align to TRBD1. The CDR3 length is 13 residues. J was trimmed by 6 bases and V by 6 bases; bases with no gene match: 5. The CDR3 bases are TGTGCCAGCAGAACAGGGGACACTCAGCCCCAGCATTTT. This codes for CASRTGDTQPQHF.

This rearrangement joins TRBV12-3 or TRBV12-4 to TRBJ1-3; D unresolved. This CDR3 spans 14 amino acids. Trimming took 1 base from V and 4 from J, leaving 8 bases between them. The CDR3 here is CASSLGAGGNTIYF. The CDR3 DNA is TGTGCCAGCAGTTTAGGGGCGGGAGGAAACACCATATATTTT.

The chain joins TRBV6-5 to TRBJ1-2; no reliable D call. Germline CDR1 and CDR2: MNHEY and SVGAGI. This CDR3 contains 15 residues. Trimming cost V 1 base and J 1 base, with 10 bases left between them. CDR3 region: CASSYFSRSNYGYTF. The CDR3 DNA is TGTGCCAGCAGTTACTTCAGCAGGAGTAACTATGGCTACACCTTC.

The V gene is TRBV5-4, the J gene TRBJ2-7; maybe TRBD1 (6 bases). Per the germline V gene, CDR1 is SGHNT and CDR2 is YYREEE (reference sequence). V was clipped by 4 bases and J by 3 bases, with 14 bases between them. This CDR3 contains 14 residues. The CDR3 loop is CASSRGVGGYEQYV. CDR3 DNA: TGTGCCAGCAGCCGGGGTGTAGGGGGCTACGAGCAGTACGTC.

For this clonotype: This may arise from a read error, as a much more abundant clone is one base away. The chain employs TRBV7-9 and TRBJ1-2, with 8 bases identical to TRBD1. Germline CDR1 is SEHNR and CDR2 is FQNEAQ (reference sequence). This CDR3 has 14 residues. In DNA form, the CDR3 reads TGTGCCAACAGCTCCGGACAGGGAAGCTATGGCTACACCTTC. Protein product: CANSSGQGSYGYTF.

The V gene is TRBV4-3, the J gene TRBJ1-2; D unresolved. With 6 bases removed from V and 6 bases from J, the gap between germline ends came to 23 bases. This CDR3 spans 16 amino acids. CDR1 LGHNA and CDR2 YSLEER come from the germline V gene. The CDR3 loop is CASRHTGQQAPDGYTF. The CDR3 nucleotides are TGCGCCAGCAGACACACCGGCCAACAAGCGCCGGATGGCTACACCTTC.

CDR3 amino acids: CSARDVVQGAGNTIYF. CDR3 coding DNA: TGCAGTGCTAGAGATGTCGTACAGGGCGCTGGAAACACCATATATTTT. The chain has TRBV20-1 and TRBJ1-3; TRBD1 might be the D (6 bases). This CDR3 has 16 residues. The ends were cut back, 0 bases at V and 2 bases at J, with 14 bases in the middle. Germline V lookup: CDR1 DFQATT, CDR2 SNEGSKA (reference sequence).

This clonotype has ten or more counts. The rearrangement joins TRBV7-9 to TRBJ1-5, with D tentatively TRBD1 (5 bases). The CDR3 has 18 residues. Germline CDR1 reads SEHNR; CDR2 reads FQNEAQ (reference sequence). The V and J ends lost 2 bases and 0 bases respectively, with 17 bases between them. CDR3 sequence (DNA): TGTGCCAGCAGCTTATTGGGCAGGGAGGGCGATAGCAATCAGCCCCAGCATTTT. Its protein product is CASSLLGREGDSNQPQHF. Drawing the rest from reference TRBV7-9 and TRBJ1-5, the complete variable domain is DTGVSQNPRHKITKRGQNVTFRCDPISEHNRLYWYRQTLGQGPEFLTYFQNEAQLEKSRLLSDRFSAERPKGSFSTLEIQRTEQGDSAMYLCASSLLGREGDSNQPQHFGDGTRLSIL.

The V call is TRBV7-2, the J call TRBJ2-2; no clear D gene. V lost 5 bases, J lost 1 base, and 5 bases lay in between. This CDR3 comprises 13 residues. Germline loops: CDR1 SGHTA, CDR2 FQGNSA. The CDR3 loop reads CASSAQNTGELFF. CDR3 nucleotides: TGTGCCAGCAGCGCGCAGAACACCGGGGAGCTGTTTTTT.

This clonotype has only a few counts. V gene TRBV4-2 combines with J gene TRBJ2-5; D may be TRBD1 or TRBD2 (5 bases each). The germline V gene encodes CDR1 LGHNA and CDR2 YNFKEQ. The length of the CDR3 is 15 residues. Trimming shortened V by 0 bases and J by 3 bases, and 11 bases separated the two germline ends. CDR3 loop: CASSQDGLGEETQYF. CDR3 nucleotides: TGTGCCAGCAGCCAAGATGGACTGGGGGAAGAGACCCAGTACTTC.

This sequence joins TRBV7-6 and TRBJ2-1; D might be TRBD2 (6 bases). V lost 4 bases to trimming and J lost 3 bases, with 13 bases between them. This CDR3 is 15 amino acids long. Germline-derived CDR1 and CDR2 are SGHVS and FNYEAQ. This CDR3 is CASSSLAVDYNEQFF. The CDR3 DNA follows: TGTGCCAGCAGCTCATTAGCGGTAGACTACAATGAGCAGTTCTTC.

The chain recombines TRBV27 with TRBJ2-7; D might be TRBD1 (6 bases). CDR3 length: 15 residues. The germline gives CDR1 MNHEY, CDR2 SMNVEV (reference sequence). V lost 1 base, J lost 2 bases, and 12 bases lay in between. CDR3 protein: CASSLLGGTTYEQYF. CDR3 DNA: TGTGCCAGCAGTTTATTAGGGGGTACGACCTACGAGCAGTACTTC.

V is TRBV10-3 and J is TRBJ1-3; D remains ambiguous. The CDR3 is made up of 12 amino acids. Germline V gene sequence: CDR1 ENHRY, CDR2 SYGVKD. The V gene lost 6 bases and the J gene lost 0 bases, with 3 bases spanning the gap. The CDR3 sequence: CAIRISGNTIYF. The DNA for the CDR3 is TGTGCCATCAGAATCTCTGGAAACACCATATATTTT.

This clonotype was counted ten times or more. The chain employs TRBV11-2 and TRBJ1-2, with D uncertain. Per germline, CDR1 SGHAT and CDR2 FQNNGV. The CDR3 is made up of 14 amino acids. Trimming stripped 4 bases from V and 0 bases from J, with 9 bases between. Here the CDR3 reads CASSSDLANYGYTF. CDR3 nucleotides: TGTGCCAGCAGCTCGGATCTAGCTAACTATGGCTACACCTTC.

This rearrangement joins TRBV20-1 to TRBJ1-1; D ambiguous. Germline assignment: CDR1 DFQATT and CDR2 SNEGSKA (reference sequence). Trimming took 3 bases from V and 3 from J, leaving 11 bases between them. The CDR3 loop spans 13 amino acids. CDR3 amino acids: CSARFSLDTEAFF. In DNA, the CDR3 is TGCAGTGCTAGGTTCTCACTAGACACTGAAGCTTTCTTT.

The chain links TRBV12-5 to TRBJ1-1, with 8 nucleotides matching TRBD1. Trimming took 3 bases from V and 6 from J; bases not matched to a gene: 15. Germline V gene lookup returns CDR1 LGHNT and CDR2 FRNRAP. The CDR3 has 17 residues. CDR3 coding DNA: TGTGCTAGTGGTTTCTCGGCAGGGGGCGAGATATTGCCTGAAGCTTTCTTT. This sequence encodes CASGFSAGGEILPEAFF.

In this sample, this clonotype turned up many times. The V gene is TRBV6-5, the J gene TRBJ2-1, with TRBD2 as a possible D gene (6 bases). The CDR3 length is 13 residues. The V end was cut by 0 bases, the J end by 9 bases, with 9 bases between. Germline CDR1 is MNHEY and CDR2 is SVGAGI. The CDR3 coding sequence is TGTGCCAGCAGTTACTCGGTGGGAGGTGAGCAGTTCTTC. Translating gives CASSYSVGGEQFF.

Concerning this clonotype: Relative to the germline gene, one junction end is altered; a read error may explain this. The V call is TRBV4-1, the J call TRBJ2-2, with D possibly matching TRBD1 (6 bases). The germline V gene encodes CDR1 MGHRA and CDR2 YSYEKL. CDR3 length: 16 amino acids. The chain's CDR3 is CASSQGDRLVPGELFF. CDR3 DNA: TGTGCCAGCAGCCAGGGCGACAGGCTGGTTCCCGGGGAGCTGTTTTTT.